This T cell receptor beta chain originates from a study of identical twins. Everyone who gave samples was a healthy Caucasian. A universal primer site was added by template switching, and unique molecular identifiers were carried by the cDNA. Via MiXCR, TCRdb re-called the 5' RACE reads, giving one row per CDR3 protein. The sample contains fewer than 500,000 distinct CDR3 sequences, about 24% of which appear only once. There are a few counts of this clonotype. V was clipped by 7 bases and J by 3 bases, with 13 bases between them. CDR1 and CDR2 from the germline V gene are ENHRY and SYGVKD. The CDR3 totals 13 residues. The same sample was also used in a study of T cells expressing NK-cell markers. That paper states: Sorted CD3+CD56+NKG2C+, CD3+CD56+NKG2C- and CD3+CD56-NKG2C+ T-cell subsets were beta-chain profiled.

Sequenced: CD4+ T cells sorted from blood. This chain links TRBV10-3 with TRBJ2-7; maybe TRBD2 (6 bases). This clonotype was sampled from a woman between 18 and 29 years old in good health. CDR3 loop: CAITRDSNYEQYF. The CDR3 region has the DNA TGTGCCATCACCCGGGACTCCAACTACGAGCAGTACTTC.